Listed below are T cell receptor beta chains from one sample, sequenced in a study of read filtering for tumor transcriptome and immune sequencing. TCRdb recomputed calls from the reads with MiXCR, one row per CDR3 protein. The sample carries tens of thousands of distinct CDR3 sequences, about an eighth recorded once. The sample comprised a population of CD138-negative cells sorted from bone marrow. Receptors originate from a donor at least 40 years old with multiple myeloma. Each CDR3 is given with its conserved first and last residue.

TRBJ2-1 | TRBV6-1 | CASRELGTYNEQFF
TRBJ2-5 | TRBV7-8 | CASSWGPQETQYF
TRBJ1-1 | TRBV20-1 | CSARQTGIAEAFF
TRBJ1-1 | TRBV12-3/TRBV12-4 | CASSPNTREAFF
TRBJ1-2 | TRBV7-8 | CASSLVSGGVVYGYTF
TRBJ2-2 | TRBV7-2 | CASRLRSGTGELFF
TRBJ2-3 | TRBV28 | CASSFHISTDTQYF
TRBJ1-1 | TRBV20-1 | CSAREDAEAFF
TRBJ2-1 | TRBV5-1 | CASSLGIAGRYNEQFF
TRBJ1-1 | TRBV6-2/TRBV6-3 | CASSYSDRNTEAFF
TRBJ2-7 | TRBV6-2/TRBV6-3 | CASSQTRSRQYF
TRBJ2-5 | TRBV7-9 | CASSPWRGLSQETQYF
TRBJ2-7 | TRBV28 | CATFGTGPPYEQYF
TRBJ1-6 | TRBV7-6 | CASSSGPDSPLHF
TRBJ1-5 | TRBV5-1 | CASSLFPPGQGNQPQHF
TRBJ2-1 | TRBV4-1 | CASSQEWTSAYNEQFF
TRBJ2-7 | TRBV28 | CASRAPKREQYF
TRBJ2-7 | TRBV20-1 | CSARVGKVLTYEQYF
TRBJ2-5 | TRBV6-1 | CASSENRETQYF
TRBJ2-1 | TRBV18 | CASSGTGTIGKNYNEQFF
TRBJ2-7 | TRBV4-2 | CASSPISSGEPYEQYF
. | TRBV6-2/TRBV6-3 | CASSSASARTTEAFF
TRBJ2-7 | TRBV11-2 | CASIEICSYEQYF
TRBJ2-2 | TRBV20-1 | CSALSPRGTGELFF
TRBJ2-1 | TRBV6-5 | CASTPDLSYNEQFF
TRBJ2-3 | TRBV30 | CAWSPNRSGRPRTDTQYF
TRBJ1-5 | TRBV30 | CAWSPPGEDQPQHF
TRBJ2-1 | TRBV7-9 | CASKGETSGSNNEQFF
TRBJ2-1 | TRBV30 | CAWSPPWGNEQFF
TRBJ2-1 | TRBV7-2 | CASRPGTNRNEQFF
TRBJ1-1 | TRBV5-6 | CASSPLANTEAFF
TRBJ2-6 | TRBV11-2 | CASSWRTGSSGANVLTF
TRBJ2-3 | TRBV4-3 | CASSPDGSTQYF
TRBJ1-5 | TRBV4-2 | CASSQETGARPQHF
TRBJ2-2 | TRBV19 | CASEAQTRKTGELFF
TRBJ2-1 | TRBV20-1 | CSARVGTAAGMRFFYNGQFF
TRBJ2-7 | TRBV28 | CASSPGLAGPYF
TRBJ1-5 | TRBV20-1 | CSATQGAWQPQHF
TRBJ2-2 | TRBV5-1 | CASTSTSGYTGELFF
TRBJ2-1 | TRBV12-3/TRBV12-4 | CASTPGDEQFF
TRBJ1-1 | TRBV29-1 | CSVVTVNTEAFF
TRBJ2-7 | TRBV11-2 | CASSLYVRRAYEQYF
TRBJ2-1 | TRBV20-1 | CSASRAGPYNEQFF
TRBJ2-6 | TRBV10-3 | CASGSPAQANVLTF
TRBJ2-5 | TRBV7-2 | CASSLQSGVGETQYF
TRBJ2-1 | TRBV5-1 | CASSFRAGTSNEQFF
TRBJ2-2 | TRBV7-9 | CASSLGLAGTAELFF
TRBJ2-3 | TRBV28 | CASSLLRDTQYF
TRBJ2-4 | TRBV7-2 | CASSVEYKPGIQYF
TRBJ1-1 | TRBV30 | CAWSVRGQGVPWNTEAFF
TRBJ2-4 | TRBV29-1 | CSVGSGRDIQYF
TRBJ2-1 | TRBV12-3/TRBV12-4 | CASSFMREGHERFF
TRBJ1-4 | TRBV18 | CASSPTVNREKRFF